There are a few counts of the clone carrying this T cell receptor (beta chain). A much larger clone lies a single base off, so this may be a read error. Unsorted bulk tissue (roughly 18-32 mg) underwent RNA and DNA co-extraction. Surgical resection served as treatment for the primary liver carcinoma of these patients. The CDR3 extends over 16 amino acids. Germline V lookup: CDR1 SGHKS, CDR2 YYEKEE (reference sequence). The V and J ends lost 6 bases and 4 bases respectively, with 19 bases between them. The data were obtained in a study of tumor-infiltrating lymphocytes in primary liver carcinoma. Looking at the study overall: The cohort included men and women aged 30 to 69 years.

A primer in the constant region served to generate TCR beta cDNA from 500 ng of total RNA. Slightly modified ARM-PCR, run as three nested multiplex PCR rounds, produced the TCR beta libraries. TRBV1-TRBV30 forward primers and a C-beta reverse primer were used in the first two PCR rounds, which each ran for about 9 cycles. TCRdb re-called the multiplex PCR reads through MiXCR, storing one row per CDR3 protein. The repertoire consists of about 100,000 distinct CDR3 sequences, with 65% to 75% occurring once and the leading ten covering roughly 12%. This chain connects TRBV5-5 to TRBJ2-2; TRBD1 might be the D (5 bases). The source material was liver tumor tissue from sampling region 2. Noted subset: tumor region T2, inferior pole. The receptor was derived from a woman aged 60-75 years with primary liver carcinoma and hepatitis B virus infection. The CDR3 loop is CASTRAGATPTGELFF. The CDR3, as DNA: TGTGCCAGCACCAGGGCCGGCGCGACACCCACCGGGGAGCTGTTTTTT.